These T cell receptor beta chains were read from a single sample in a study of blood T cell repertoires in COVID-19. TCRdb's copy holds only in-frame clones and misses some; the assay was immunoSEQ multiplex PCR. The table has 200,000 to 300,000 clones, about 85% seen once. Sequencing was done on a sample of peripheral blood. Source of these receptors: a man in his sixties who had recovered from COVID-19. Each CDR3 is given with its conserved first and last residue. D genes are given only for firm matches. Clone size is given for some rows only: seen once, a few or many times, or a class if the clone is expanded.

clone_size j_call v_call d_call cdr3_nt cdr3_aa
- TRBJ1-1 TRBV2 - TGTGCCAGCACGGCAAGGGAGGGCACTGAAGCTTTCTTT CASTAREGTEAFF
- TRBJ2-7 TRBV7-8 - TGTGCCAGCAGCCCGTACCAGGAATCCTACGAGCAGTACTTC CASSPYQESYEQYF
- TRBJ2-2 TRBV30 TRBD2 TGTGCCTGGAGGCTAGCGGGGGGGTGGGAGCTGTTTTTT CAWRLAGGWELFF
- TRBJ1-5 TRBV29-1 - TGCAGCGTTGGGCAAAAGGGAGAGCCCCAGCATTTT CSVGQKGEPQHF
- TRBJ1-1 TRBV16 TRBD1 TGTGCCAGCAGCCAACGGACAACAGGGGTGGGCACTGAAGCTTTCTTT CASSQRTTGVGTEAFF
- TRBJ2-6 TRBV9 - TGTGCCAGCAGCGGGGCAGGCAACTCTGGGGCCAACGTCCTGACTTTC CASSGAGNSGANVLTF
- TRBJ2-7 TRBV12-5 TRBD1 TGTGCTAGTGGTTTGGGACAGGGGGCATACGAGCAGTACTTC CASGLGQGAYEQYF
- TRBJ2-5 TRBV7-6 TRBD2 TGTGCCAGCAGCCCCGGGGGTAGCGGGGTGTACCAAGAGACCCAGTACTTC CASSPGGSGVYQETQYF
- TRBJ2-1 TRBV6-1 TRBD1 TGTGCCAGCAGTGAACGGCAGGGGGCGGATGAGCAGTTCTTC CASSERQGADEQFF
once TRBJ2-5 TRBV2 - TGTGCCAGTCGCCGGGGAGATCTACAAGAGACCCAGTACTTC CASRRGDLQETQYF
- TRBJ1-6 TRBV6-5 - TGTGCCAGCAGTTATGGCAGGGCCCCGGGGGGTTCACCCCTCCACTTT CASSYGRAPGGSPLHF
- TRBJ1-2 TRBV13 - TGTGCCAGCAGCTTAGGAGGGGCCGAGGTCTATGGCTACACCTTC CASSLGGAEVYGYTF
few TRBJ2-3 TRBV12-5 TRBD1 TGTGCTAGTGGTCCTGACAGGGCGGGTACGCAGTATTTT CASGPDRAGTQYF
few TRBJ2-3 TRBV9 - TGTGCCAGCAGCGACAGACGAGATACGCAGTATTTT CASSDRRDTQYF
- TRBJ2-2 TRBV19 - TGTGCCAGTATCAATACCGACAGGAGGAACACCGGGGAGCTGTTTTTT CASINTDRRNTGELFF
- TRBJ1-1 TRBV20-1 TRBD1 TGCAGTGCTCCAAGACAGGGTGAAGCTTTCTTT CSAPRQGEAFF
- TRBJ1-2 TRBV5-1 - TGCGCCAGCAGCACAGGGAGCAGGTCAATCTATGGCTACACCTTC CASSTGSRSIYGYTF
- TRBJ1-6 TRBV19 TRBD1 TGTGCCAGTAGTATAGACGGGACAGGGAGTAATTCACCCCTCCACTTT CASSIDGTGSNSPLHF
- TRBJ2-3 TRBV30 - TGTGCCTGGGGTGGAGGGGCTAGTGGGGGAGCAGATACGCAGTATTTT CAWGGGASGGADTQYF
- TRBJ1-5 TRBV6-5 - TGTGCCAGCACCTTCGGGCGACAGGATCAGCCCCAGCATTTT CASTFGRQDQPQHF
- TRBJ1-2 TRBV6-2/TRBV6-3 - TGTGCCAGCAGCCAGCGTTCCTCCTATGGCTACACCTTC CASSQRSSYGYTF
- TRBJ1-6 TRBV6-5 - TGTGCCAGCAGTCCGCGGCAGGGTTATAATTCACCCCTCCACTTT CASSPRQGYNSPLHF
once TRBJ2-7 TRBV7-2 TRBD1 TGTGCCAGCAGCTCCAGGCCGACAGGGGGCATTGGGTCCTACGAGCAGTACTTC CASSSRPTGGIGSYEQYF
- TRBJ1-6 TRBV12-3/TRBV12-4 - TGTGCCAGCAATGTAGGCGCGGGGGAACCCCTCCACTTT CASNVGAGEPLHF
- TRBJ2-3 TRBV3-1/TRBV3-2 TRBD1 TGTGCCAGCAGCCCGTACGGACAGGGGACAGATACGCAGTATTTT CASSPYGQGTDTQYF
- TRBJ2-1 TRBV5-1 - TGCGCCAGCACCTCCCGGACAGACTACAATGAGCAGTTCTTC CASTSRTDYNEQFF
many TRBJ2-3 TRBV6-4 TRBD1 TGTGCCAGCAGTGACTCCCAGGGGGCAGATACGCAGTATTTT CASSDSQGADTQYF
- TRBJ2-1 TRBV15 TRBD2 TGTGCCACCAGCAGTCCGGGACTAGCGGGGGAGCAGTTCTTC CATSSPGLAGEQFF
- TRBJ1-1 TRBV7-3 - TGTGCCAGCAGCAGTAGGCCGGGGGATGAAGCTTTCTTT CASSSRPGDEAFF
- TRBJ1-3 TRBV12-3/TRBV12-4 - TGTGCCAGCAGTGGGGGGGTGGGAAACACCATATATTTT CASSGGVGNTIYF
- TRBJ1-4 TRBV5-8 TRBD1 TGTGCCAGCAGCGCTGGGACAGGGGGGTATACTAATGAAAAACTGTTTTTT CASSAGTGGYTNEKLFF
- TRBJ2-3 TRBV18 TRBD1 TGTGCCAGCTCACAAGGGACAGGACCAGATACGCAGTATTTT CASSQGTGPDTQYF
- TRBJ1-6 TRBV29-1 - TGCAGCGTTGAAGTAGTCCCCAATTCACCCCTCCACTTT CSVEVVPNSPLHF
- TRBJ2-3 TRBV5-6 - TGTGCCAGCAGCTTGTTCCCAGGGGTTAGCACAGATACGCAGTATTTT CASSLFPGVSTDTQYF
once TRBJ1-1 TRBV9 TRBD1 TGTGCCAGCAGCGTAGGACAGGGAGGAACTGAAGCTTTCTTT CASSVGQGGTEAFF
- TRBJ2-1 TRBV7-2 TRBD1 TGTGCCAGCAGCTTAGCGCTCAGGACAGGGGACTACAATGAGCAGTTCTTC CASSLALRTGDYNEQFF
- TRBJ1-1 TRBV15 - TGTGCCACCAGCAGACAGGGTGATGTACCTGAAGCTTTCTTT CATSRQGDVPEAFF
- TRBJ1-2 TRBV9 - TGTGCCAGCAGCGTAGAGCCCCGGTCTGGGGGCGACTATGGCTACACCTTC CASSVEPRSGGDYGYTF
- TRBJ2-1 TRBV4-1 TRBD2 TGCGCCAGCAGCCAAGTCGGCAGCCCGGGGGGTGAGCAGTTCTTC CASSQVGSPGGEQFF
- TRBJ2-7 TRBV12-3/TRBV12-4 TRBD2 TGTGCCAGCGGACTAGCGGTGGCCTACGAGCAGTACTTC CASGLAVAYEQYF
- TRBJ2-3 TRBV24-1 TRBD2 TGTGCCACCAGTGTCGGGGGGGTTAGCACAGATACGCAGTATTTT CATSVGGVSTDTQYF
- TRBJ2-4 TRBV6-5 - TGTGCCAGCAGTTACAGTTGGGCCGCCAAAAACATTCAGTACTTC CASSYSWAAKNIQYF
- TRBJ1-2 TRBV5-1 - TGCGCCAGCAGCTATACCAGGGGAAGTGATGGCTACACCTTC CASSYTRGSDGYTF
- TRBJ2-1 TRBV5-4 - TGTGCCAGCAGTGGGGGGGGCCTCTCCTACAATGAGCAGTTCTTC CASSGGGLSYNEQFF
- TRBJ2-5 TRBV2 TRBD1 TGTGCCAGCAGCGATGGGACAGGGATAGAGACCCAGTACTTC CASSDGTGIETQYF
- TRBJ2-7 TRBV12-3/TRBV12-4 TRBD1 TGTGCCAGCAGCCGGGACAGGTCCTACGAGCAGTACTTC CASSRDRSYEQYF
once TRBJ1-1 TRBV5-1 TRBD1 TGCGCCAGCAGCTGGACAGGGACTACTGAAGCTTTCTTT CASSWTGTTEAFF
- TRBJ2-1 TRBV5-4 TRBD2 TGTGCCAGCAGTTGGACTAGCGGGCAGGGCTATGAGCAGTTCTTC CASSWTSGQGYEQFF